The next 20 T cell receptor beta chains were all read from a single sample in a study of blood T cell repertoires in COVID-19. Sequencing was performed with immunoSEQ multiplex PCR; in TCRdb, only in-frame clones are kept and a portion is missing. Of almost 70,000 clones in the sample, 88% were seen once. Sequencing input: peripheral blood. The source is a woman in her 70s with acute or convalescent COVID-19.

The V and J genes are TRBV19 and TRBJ2-1; 7 positions agree with TRBD1. J lost 9 bases, V lost 7 bases, and 3 bases had no gene match. There are 11 residues in the CDR3. Germline lookup yields CDR1 LNHDA and CDR2 SQIVND (reference sequence). The CDR3 here is CASIGGFEQFF. In DNA form, the CDR3 reads TGTGCCAGTATAGGGGGCTTTGAGCAGTTCTTC.

This chain's CDR3 is CASSPDREGDTEAFF. DNA of the CDR3: TGCGCCAGCAGCCCTGACAGGGAAGGGGACACTGAAGCTTTCTTT. This chain links TRBV4-3 with TRBJ1-1, with 7 bases that match TRBD1. CDR1 LGHNA and CDR2 YSLEER come from the germline V gene. The CDR3 length is 15 residues. The V gene end was trimmed by 4 bases and the J gene end by 3 bases; junction bases not matched to a gene: 8.

The rearrangement uses TRBV5-1 and TRBJ1-5, with 7 positions matching TRBD1. The CDR3 is 19 residues long. Looked up from germline, CDR1 is SGHRS and CDR2 is YFSETQ. V was clipped by 0 bases and J by 0 bases; unmatched bases: 12. The CDR3 protein is CASSLGYRGSNDSNQPQHF. Written as DNA, the CDR3 is TGCGCCAGCAGCTTGGGTTACAGGGGCTCGAACGATAGCAATCAGCCCCAGCATTTT.

The chain joins TRBV5-4 to TRBJ1-2, with 7 bases aligning to TRBD1. Trimming at V came to 4 bases and at J to 5 bases, leaving 8 bases not matched to a gene. CDR1 and CDR2 (germline): SGHNT, YYREEE (reference sequence). The CDR3 loop spans 14 amino acids. The CDR3 DNA sequence: TGTGCCAGCAGCCCTACAGGGGCCGTATATGGCTACACCTTC. The encoded protein is CASSPTGAVYGYTF.

The chain couples TRBV18 to TRBJ2-3, with 12 bases lining up with TRBD2. Looked up from germline, CDR1 is KGHSH and CDR2 is LQKENI. The CDR3 consists of 17 residues. V gave up 4 bases and J gave up 1 base; unmatched junction bases: 6. Here the CDR3 reads CASSLRLAGVGTDTQYF. The DNA of the CDR3 is TGTGCCAGCTCACTTCGACTAGCGGGAGTGGGCACAGATACGCAGTATTTT.

The chain carries TRBV5-1 and TRBJ2-1, with 9 bases matching TRBD2. Germline trimming cut 4 bases from V and 6 bases from J; bases unmatched to any gene: 8. CDR3 length equals 15 residues. Germline V CDR1 and CDR2: SGHRS, YFSETQ. The CDR3 loop reads CASSVAGGTVNEQFF. DNA of the CDR3: TGCGCCAGCAGCGTCGCGGGAGGGACGGTCAATGAGCAGTTCTTC.

The chain employs TRBV5-1 and TRBJ1-6; tentative D call: TRBD1 (5 bases). Trimming took 5 bases from V and 4 from J, leaving 13 bases between them. Germline V gene sequence: CDR1 SGHRS, CDR2 YFSETQ. CDR3 length: 15 residues. In nucleotides, the CDR3 is TGCGCCAGCAGTCCCCGGGGGGAGTATAATTCACCCCTCCACTTT. Its protein product is CASSPRGEYNSPLHF.

The chain links TRBV5-4 to TRBJ1-1; 7 positions agree with TRBD1. The CDR3 has 12 residues. Germline CDR1 SGHNT, CDR2 YYREEE (reference sequence). The ends lost 4 bases at V and 11 bases at J; junction bases unmatched: 8. CDR3 nucleotide sequence: TGTGCCAGCAGCACCACAGGGGTAGGTGCTTTCTTT. Encoded protein: CASSTTGVGAFF.

The chain joins TRBV6-1 to TRBJ2-2; perhaps TRBD1 as D (5 bases). The CDR3 has 16 amino acids. Germline values: CDR1 MNHNS, CDR2 SASEGT. V dropped 4 bases and J dropped 0 bases, with 12 bases sitting between them. The CDR3 spells CASSVGWTTNTGELFF. As DNA, the CDR3 is TGTGCCAGCAGTGTAGGGTGGACAACGAACACCGGGGAGCTGTTTTTT.

V gene TRBV18 combines with J gene TRBJ1-4; 9 bases match TRBD1. The CDR3 extends over 17 amino acids. With 4 bases clipped from V and 3 bases from J, the junction kept 9 bases outside the gene matches. The V gene's germline CDR1 is KGHSH and CDR2 LQKENI. CDR3 in DNA: TGTGCCAGCTCACACGGGGGACAGGGAAGGCCTAATGAAAAACTGTTTTTT. Its protein product is CASSHGGQGRPNEKLFF.

This chain uses TRBV28 with TRBJ2-7, with TRBD1 matching 7 bases. Germline assignment: CDR1 MDHEN and CDR2 SYDVKM. This CDR3 comprises 17 residues. After removal of 4 bases from V and 4 bases from J, the junction contained 16 bases not matched to a gene. Here the CDR3 reads CASSSSPATYRGYEQYF. CDR3 nucleotides: TGTGCCAGCAGTTCCTCCCCTGCTACCTACAGGGGTTACGAGCAGTACTTC. The full variable domain, its missing parts supplied by reference TRBV28 and TRBJ2-7, is DVKVTQSSRYLVKRTGEKVFLECVQDMDHENMFWYRQDPGLGLRLIYFSYDVKMKEKGDIPEGYSVSREKKERFSLILESASTNQTSMYLCASSSSPATYRGYEQYFGPGTRLTVT.

J is TRBJ2-4 and V is TRBV7-9, with 9 bases aligning to TRBD1. Trimming at V came to 1 base and at J to 6 bases, leaving 7 bases not matched to a gene. The CDR3 loop spans 16 amino acids. The germline V gene has CDR1 SEHNR and CDR2 FQNEAQ (reference sequence). The DNA for the CDR3 is TGTGCCAGCAGCTTAGAGACAGGGGGAGAGGGAAACATTCAGTACTTC. Protein: CASSLETGGEGNIQYF.

The chain uses TRBV7-9 and TRBJ1-4; 8 bases map to TRBD1. CDR3 length: 13 residues. Germline loops: CDR1 SEHNR, CDR2 FQNEAQ (reference sequence). V shed 3 bases, J shed 7 bases, and the junction held 1 base outside the gene matches. The CDR3 spells CASSLGQAEKLFF. CDR3 nucleotide sequence: TGTGCCAGCAGCTTGGGACAGGCTGAAAAACTGTTTTTT.

The chain links TRBV7-9 to TRBJ1-6; D is ambiguous. The CDR3 contains 12 residues. In germline, CDR1 is SEHNR, CDR2 FQNEAQ (reference sequence). Trimming took 4 bases from V and 9 from J, leaving 7 bases between them. The CDR3 is CASSSSGSPLHF. As DNA, the CDR3 is TGTGCCAGCAGCTCCTCGGGTTCACCCCTCCACTTT.

The rearrangement joins TRBV28 to TRBJ1-1; tentatively, D is TRBD1 (5 bases). The CDR3 has 13 amino acids. Trimming shortened V by 7 bases and J by 4 bases, and 13 bases separated the two germline ends. The V gene's germline CDR1 is MDHEN and CDR2 SYDVKM. The CDR3 region has the DNA TGTGCCAGCACTCCCCGGGGGTCCACTGAAGCTTTCTTT. Translated: CASTPRGSTEAFF.

The rearrangement joins TRBV6-5 to TRBJ2-1; 8 positions agree with TRBD2. Germline trimming cut 7 bases from V and 2 bases from J; bases unmatched to any gene: 7. From germline, CDR1 is MNHEY and CDR2 SVGAGI. This CDR3 is 15 amino acids long. The CDR3: CASKGSGGPYNEQFF. Written as DNA, the CDR3 is TGTGCCAGCAAGGGAAGCGGGGGCCCCTACAATGAGCAGTTCTTC.

This chain connects TRBV11-3 to TRBJ2-7; no definite D call. This CDR3 comprises 12 residues. Germline assignment: CDR1 SGHNT and CDR2 YENEEA. Trimming removed 5 bases at V and 5 bases at J, with 10 bases between. This chain's CDR3 is CASSPGENEQYF. CDR3 DNA: TGTGCCAGCAGCCCCGGTGAAAACGAGCAGTACTTC.

The genes are TRBV4-1 and TRBJ1-2, with 7 bases fitting TRBD1. This CDR3 spans 16 amino acids. Germline trimming cut 1 base from V and 0 bases from J; bases unmatched to any gene: 5. Germline CDR1 MGHRA, CDR2 YSYEKL. CDR3 residues: CASSQADRDTNYGYTF. CDR3 in DNA: TGCGCCAGCAGCCAAGCCGACAGGGACACTAACTATGGCTACACCTTC.

The sample holds a few counts of this clone. This chain joins TRBV28 and TRBJ1-1; 8 positions agree with TRBD1. The CDR3 runs to 14 residues. In germline, CDR1 is MDHEN, CDR2 SYDVKM. The ends lost 7 bases at V and 4 bases at J; junction bases unmatched: 8. The CDR3 sequence: CASNLGTGGTEAFF. CDR3 DNA: TGTGCCAGCAATCTTGGGACAGGAGGCACTGAAGCTTTCTTT.

The chain is built from TRBV7-9 and TRBJ2-1; perhaps TRBD1 as D (7 bases). Germline assignment: CDR1 SEHNR and CDR2 FQNEAQ (reference sequence). The CDR3 loop spans 17 amino acids. V lost 3 bases and J 7 bases, leaving 22 bases between the germline ends. In DNA, the CDR3 is TGTGCCAGCAGCTTCGGAGGGGGAGGAGGGGGCTGGAATGAGCAGTTCTTC. As protein: CASSFGGGGGGWNEQFF.